Included here is one TCR beta chain sequence, with context. The data derive from a study of cytomegalovirus exposure and HLA in healthy donors. A multiplex PCR was run with 60 Vbeta primers and 13 Jbeta primers. Clones were sequenced by immunoSEQ multiplex PCR, and TCRdb holds only the in-frame ones, with some missing. The sample comprises about 160,000 clones, around 80% of which are singletons, and over 2.5% rests with the top ten. The ends were cut back, 1 base at V and 7 bases at J, with 10 bases in the middle. The CDR3 consists of 14 residues. The germline V gene encodes CDR1 SEHNR and CDR2 FQNEAQ (reference sequence). When sampled, the donors appeared nominally healthy, though they likely had unrecorded immune exposures.

The TCR was taken from a female donor in good health and CMV-seronegative. The sample consisted of PBMCs. The J gene is TRBJ2-2, the V gene TRBV7-9; D possibly corresponds to TRBD2 (5 bases). CDR3 nucleotide sequence: TGTGCCAGCAGCTTAGACGGGGTCAGCGGGGAGCTGTTTTTT. The encoded protein is CASSLDGVSGELFF.